The 10 T cell receptor beta chains below were found in one sample sequenced in a study of blood T cell repertoires in COVID-19. Sequenced by immunoSEQ multiplex PCR; TCRdb stores in-frame clones only, minus some. The data hold roughly 150,000 clones, with more than 70% observed a single time. The sequencing input was PBMCs or T cells enriched from blood (not recorded which). These receptors were taken from a man aged 35 to 55 who had recovered from COVID-19.

The chain carries TRBV7-6 and TRBJ2-1; TRBD2 matches at 13 bases. Per the germline V gene, CDR1 is SGHVS and CDR2 is FNYEAQ. Unmatched junction bases numbered 2, after V lost 4 bases and J lost 5 bases. This CDR3 region has 15 residues. CDR3 in DNA: TGTGCCAGCAGCTCCGGACTAGCGGGGGACAATGAGCAGTTCTTC. It yields the protein CASSSGLAGDNEQFF.

In its sample, this clone was seen once. This same CDR3 is encoded by further DNA sequences in the sample. The V and J genes are TRBV2 and TRBJ1-4, with a tentative D call TRBD1 (5 bases). The CDR3 sequence is 11 residues long. Germline V gene data show CDR1 as SNHLY and CDR2 as FYNNEI. The V gene lost 8 bases and the J gene lost 6 bases, with 7 bases spanning the gap. CDR3: CASGQDEKLFF. CDR3 DNA: TGTGCCAGCGGACAAGATGAAAAACTGTTTTTT. The full variable domain, with the rest looked up from reference TRBV2 and TRBJ1-4, is EPEVTQTPSHQVTQMGQEVILRCVPISNHLYFYWYRQILGQKVEFLVSFYNNEISEKSEIFDDQFSVERPDGSNFTLKIRSTKLEDSAMYFCASGQDEKLFFGSGTQLSVL.

This chain connects TRBV19 to TRBJ1-1; D is undetermined. The CDR3 totals 12 residues. Germline CDR1 and CDR2: LNHDA and SQIVND (reference sequence). Trimming removed 5 bases from V and 1 base from J, with 5 bases in between. The DNA of the CDR3 is TGTGCCAGTAGTCGTCCGAACACTGAAGCTTTCTTT. Encoded protein: CASSRPNTEAFF.

The chain couples TRBV9 to TRBJ2-2; the D gene is possibly TRBD1 (6 bases). V gave up 7 bases and J gave up 1 base, with 11 bases separating them. The germline gives CDR1 SGDLS, CDR2 YYNGEE. This CDR3 spans 14 amino acids. CDR3 residues: CASGYRENTGELFF. Here the CDR3 DNA reads TGTGCCAGCGGATACAGGGAGAACACCGGGGAGCTGTTTTTT.

The chain uses TRBV4-1 and TRBJ2-7, with D tentatively TRBD1 (6 bases). The CDR3 spans 14 residues. Germline-derived CDR1 and CDR2 are MGHRA and YSYEKL. V lost 3 bases, J lost 6 bases, and 15 bases lay in between. The CDR3: CASSQRQGLSEQYF. The CDR3 bases are TGCGCCAGCAGCCAGCGGCAGGGGTTAAGCGAGCAGTACTTC.

This chain joins TRBV27 and TRBJ1-1; TRBD1 aligns across 7 bases. V dropped 5 bases and J dropped 0; count of bases not matched to a gene: 9. The CDR3 has 16 amino acids. Germline loops: CDR1 MNHEY, CDR2 SMNVEV (reference sequence). The CDR3 DNA reads as TGTGCCAGCAGTCGACAGGGAGCACTCCTGAACACTGAAGCTTTCTTT. Translated, it gives CASSRQGALLNTEAFF.

The chain has TRBV5-6 and TRBJ2-1; D might be TRBD1 (6 bases). The germline V gene has CDR1 SGHDT and CDR2 YYEEEE. Trimming pared 4 bases from V and 7 bases from J, leaving 15 bases between. This CDR3 spans 14 amino acids. CDR3 in amino acids: CASSPNRVGNEQFF. The CDR3 DNA sequence: TGTGCCAGCAGCCCAAACAGGGTTGGGAATGAGCAGTTCTTC.

This chain links TRBV3-1 (or the pseudogene TRBV3-2) with TRBJ1-2; maybe TRBD1 (6 bases). This CDR3 has 15 amino acids. Germline loops: CDR1 LGHDT, CDR2 YNNKEL (reference sequence). Between the trimmed V and J ends, which lost 1 base and 8 bases, there was a span of 17 bases. CDR3 in DNA: TGTGCCAGCAGCCAAGCGAGGGGGAATAGTGGGGGCTACACCTTC. As protein: CASSQARGNSGGYTF.

This clone was observed a few times. V usage is TRBV14 and J usage is TRBJ2-7, with 9 nucleotides matching TRBD2. In germline, CDR1 is SGHDN, CDR2 FVKESK. The CDR3 spans 14 residues. J lost 7 bases, V lost 5 bases, and 9 bases had no gene match. This CDR3 reads CASSDTSGPREQYF. For the CDR3, the DNA is TGTGCCAGCAGCGACACTAGCGGGCCTCGAGAGCAGTACTTC.

The sample holds a few counts of this clone. V usage is TRBV2 and J usage is TRBJ2-7, with D maybe TRBD1 (7 bases). Germline CDR1 is SNHLY and CDR2 is FYNNEI. The CDR3 length is 15 residues. V shed 5 bases and J shed 3 bases, with 17 bases lying between them. CDR3 region: CASSTTGVGGYEQYV. The CDR3 DNA reads as TGTGCCAGCAGTACTACAGGGGTGGGGGGCTACGAGCAGTACGTC.